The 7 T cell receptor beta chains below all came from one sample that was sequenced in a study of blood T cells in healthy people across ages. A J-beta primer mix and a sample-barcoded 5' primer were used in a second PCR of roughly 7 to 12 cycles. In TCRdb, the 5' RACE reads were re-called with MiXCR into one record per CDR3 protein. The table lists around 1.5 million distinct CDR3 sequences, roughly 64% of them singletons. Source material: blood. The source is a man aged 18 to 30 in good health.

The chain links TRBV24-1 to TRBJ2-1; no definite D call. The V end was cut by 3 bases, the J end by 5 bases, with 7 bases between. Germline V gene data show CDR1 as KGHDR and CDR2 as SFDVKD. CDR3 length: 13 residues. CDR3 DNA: TGTGCCACCAGTGATGGGTATGACAATGAGCAGTTCTTC. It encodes CATSDGYDNEQFF.

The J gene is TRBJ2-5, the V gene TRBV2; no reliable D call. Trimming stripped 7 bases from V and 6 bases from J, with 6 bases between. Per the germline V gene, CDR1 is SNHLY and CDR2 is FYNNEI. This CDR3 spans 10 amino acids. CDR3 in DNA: TGTGCCAGCAAGAGACAGACCCAGTACTTC. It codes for CASKRQTQYF.

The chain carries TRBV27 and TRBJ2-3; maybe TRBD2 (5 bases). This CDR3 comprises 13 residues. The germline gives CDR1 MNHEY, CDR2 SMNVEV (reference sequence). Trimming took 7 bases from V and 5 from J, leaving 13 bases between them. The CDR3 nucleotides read TGTGCCAGCACCCTAATCGCGGGAGATACGCAGTATTTT. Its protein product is CASTLIAGDTQYF.

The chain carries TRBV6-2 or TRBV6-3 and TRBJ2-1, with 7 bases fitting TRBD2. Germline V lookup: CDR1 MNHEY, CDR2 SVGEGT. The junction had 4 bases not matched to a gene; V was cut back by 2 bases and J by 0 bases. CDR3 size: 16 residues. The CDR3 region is CASSYIGGSSYNEQFF. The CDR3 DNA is TGTGCCAGCAGTTACATCGGCGGGAGCTCCTACAATGAGCAGTTCTTC.

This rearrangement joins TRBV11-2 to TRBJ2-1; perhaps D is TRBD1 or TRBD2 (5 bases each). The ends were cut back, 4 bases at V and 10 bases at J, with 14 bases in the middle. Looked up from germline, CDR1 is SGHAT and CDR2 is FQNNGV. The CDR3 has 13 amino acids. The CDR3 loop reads CASSSPYEGEQFF. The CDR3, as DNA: TGTGCCAGCAGCTCACCTTATGAGGGGGAGCAGTTCTTC.

CDR3 residues: CSARNRYEQFF. The CDR3 DNA sequence: TGCAGTGCTAGAAATCGCTATGAGCAGTTCTTC. The chain recombines TRBV20-1 with TRBJ2-1; D gene unclear. This CDR3 is 11 amino acids long. V lost 2 bases to trimming and J lost 8 bases, with 7 bases between them. Germline assignment: CDR1 DFQATT and CDR2 SNEGSKA (reference sequence).

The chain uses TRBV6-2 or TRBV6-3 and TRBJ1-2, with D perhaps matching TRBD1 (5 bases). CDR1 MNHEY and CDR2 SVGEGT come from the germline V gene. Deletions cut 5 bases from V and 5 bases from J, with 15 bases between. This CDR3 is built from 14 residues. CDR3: CASSRDLLSYGYTF. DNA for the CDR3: TGTGCCAGCAGTCGGGACCTACTATCTTATGGCTACACCTTC.